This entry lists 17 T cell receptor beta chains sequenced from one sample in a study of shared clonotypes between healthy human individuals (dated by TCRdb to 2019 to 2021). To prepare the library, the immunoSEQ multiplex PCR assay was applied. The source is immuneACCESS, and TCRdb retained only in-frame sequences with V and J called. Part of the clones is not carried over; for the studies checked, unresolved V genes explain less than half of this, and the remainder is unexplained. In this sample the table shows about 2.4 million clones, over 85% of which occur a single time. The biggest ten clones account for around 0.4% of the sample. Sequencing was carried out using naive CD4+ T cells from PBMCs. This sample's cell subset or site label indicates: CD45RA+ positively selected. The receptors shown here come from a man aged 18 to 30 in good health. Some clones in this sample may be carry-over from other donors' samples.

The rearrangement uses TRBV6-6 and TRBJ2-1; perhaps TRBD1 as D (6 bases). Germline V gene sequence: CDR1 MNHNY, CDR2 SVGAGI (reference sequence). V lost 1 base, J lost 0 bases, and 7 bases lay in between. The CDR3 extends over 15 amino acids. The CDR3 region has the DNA TGTGCCAGCAGTTACTACAGGGTCTCCTACAATGAGCAGTTCTTC. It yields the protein CASSYYRVSYNEQFF.

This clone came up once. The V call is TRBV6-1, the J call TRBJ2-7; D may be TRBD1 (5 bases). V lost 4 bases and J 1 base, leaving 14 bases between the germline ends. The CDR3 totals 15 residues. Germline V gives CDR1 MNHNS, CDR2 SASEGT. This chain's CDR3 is CASSGQRIGSYEQYF. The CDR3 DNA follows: TGTGCCAGCAGTGGACAGAGGATTGGTTCCTACGAGCAGTACTTC.

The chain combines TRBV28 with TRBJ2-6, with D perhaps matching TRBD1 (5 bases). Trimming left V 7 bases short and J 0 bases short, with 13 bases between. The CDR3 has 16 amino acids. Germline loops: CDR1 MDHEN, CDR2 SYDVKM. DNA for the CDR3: TGTGCCAGCACCAAGGTCAGGGCCTCTGGGGCCAACGTCCTGACTTTC. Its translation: CASTKVRASGANVLTF. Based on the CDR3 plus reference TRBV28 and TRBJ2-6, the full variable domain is DVKVTQSSRYLVKRTGEKVFLECVQDMDHENMFWYRQDPGLGLRLIYFSYDVKMKEKGDIPEGYSVSREKKERFSLILESASTNQTSMYLCASTKVRASGANVLTFGAGSRLTVL.

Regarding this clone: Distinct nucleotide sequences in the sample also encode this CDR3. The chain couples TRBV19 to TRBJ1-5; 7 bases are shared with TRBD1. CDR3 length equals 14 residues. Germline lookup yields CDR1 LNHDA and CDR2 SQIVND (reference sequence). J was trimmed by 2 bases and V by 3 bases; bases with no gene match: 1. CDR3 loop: CASSIGTGNQPQHF. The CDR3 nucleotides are TGTGCCAGTAGTATCGGGACAGGCAATCAGCCCCAGCATTTT.

DNA of the CDR3: TGTGCCAGCAGCTCGGACTATCCTGGAGGGGCGCAGTATTTT. The encoded protein is CASSSDYPGGAQYF. The V gene is TRBV7-2, the J gene TRBJ2-3, with D tentatively TRBD2 (6 bases). Germline CDR1 and CDR2: SGHTA and FQGNSA. Trimming cost V 4 bases and J 10 bases, with 18 bases left between them. This CDR3 contains 14 residues.

The CDR3 region is CASSTLQRGNNEQFF. In DNA form, the CDR3 reads TGTGCCAGTAGTACCCTGCAGCGGGGGAACAATGAGCAGTTCTTC. The rearrangement joins TRBV19 to TRBJ2-1; TRBD2 matches 8 bases. The germline V gene has CDR1 LNHDA and CDR2 SQIVND (reference sequence). The ends lost 4 bases at V and 5 bases at J; junction bases unmatched: 7. The CDR3 covers 15 residues.

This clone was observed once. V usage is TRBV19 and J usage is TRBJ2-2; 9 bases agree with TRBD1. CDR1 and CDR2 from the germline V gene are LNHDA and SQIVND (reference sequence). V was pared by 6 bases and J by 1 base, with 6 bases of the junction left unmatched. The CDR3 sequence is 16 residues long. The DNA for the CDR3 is TGTGCCAGTAGCTTTAGACAGGGGGGGAACACCGGGGAGCTGTTTTTT. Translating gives CASSFRQGGNTGELFF.

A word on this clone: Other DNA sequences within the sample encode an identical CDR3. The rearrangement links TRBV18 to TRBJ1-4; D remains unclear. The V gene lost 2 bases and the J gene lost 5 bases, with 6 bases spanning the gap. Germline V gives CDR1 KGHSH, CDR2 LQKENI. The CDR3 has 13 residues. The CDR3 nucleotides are TGTGCCAGCTCACCAGGTCTCAATGAAAAACTGTTTTTT. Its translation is CASSPGLNEKLFF.

Here the CDR3 reads CASSEAWGNQPQHF. Written as DNA, the CDR3 is TGTGCCAGCAGTGAAGCGTGGGGCAATCAGCCCCAGCATTTT. The chain is built from TRBV6-1 and TRBJ1-5; D unresolved. Per the germline V gene, CDR1 is MNHNS and CDR2 is SASEGT. V lost 0 bases, J lost 2 bases, and 5 bases lay in between. CDR3 length: 14 residues.

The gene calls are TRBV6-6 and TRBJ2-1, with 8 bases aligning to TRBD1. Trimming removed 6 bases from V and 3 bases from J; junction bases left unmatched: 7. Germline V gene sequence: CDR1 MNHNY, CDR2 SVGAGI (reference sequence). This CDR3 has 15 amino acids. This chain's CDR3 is CASRPPTGVYNEQFF. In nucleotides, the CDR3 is TGTGCCAGCAGGCCCCCGACAGGGGTCTACAATGAGCAGTTCTTC.

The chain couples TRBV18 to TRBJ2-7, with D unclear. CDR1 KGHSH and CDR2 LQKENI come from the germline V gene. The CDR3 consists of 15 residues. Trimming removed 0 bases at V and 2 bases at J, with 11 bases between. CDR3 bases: TGTGCCAGCTCACCACCGGAGACAAGGACCTACGAGCAGTACTTC. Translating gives CASSPPETRTYEQYF. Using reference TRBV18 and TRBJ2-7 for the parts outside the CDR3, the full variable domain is NAGVMQNPRHLVRRRGQEARLRCSPMKGHSHVYWYRQLPEEGLKFMVYLQKENIIDESGMPKERFSAEFPKEGPSILRIQQVVRGDSAAYFCASSPPETRTYEQYFGPGTRLTVT.

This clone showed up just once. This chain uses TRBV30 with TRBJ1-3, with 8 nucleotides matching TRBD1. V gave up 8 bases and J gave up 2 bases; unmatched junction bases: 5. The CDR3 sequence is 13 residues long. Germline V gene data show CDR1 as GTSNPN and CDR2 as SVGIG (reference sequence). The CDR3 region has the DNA TGTGCCGGACAGGGCAACGCTGGAAACACCATATATTTT. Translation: CAGQGNAGNTIYF.

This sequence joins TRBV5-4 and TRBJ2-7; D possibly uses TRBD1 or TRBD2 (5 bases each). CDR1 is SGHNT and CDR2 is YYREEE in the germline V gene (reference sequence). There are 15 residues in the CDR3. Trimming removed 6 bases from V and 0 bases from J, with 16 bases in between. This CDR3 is CASTPSGTSSYEQYF. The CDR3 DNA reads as TGTGCCAGCACCCCTTCAGGGACCTCCTCCTACGAGCAGTACTTC. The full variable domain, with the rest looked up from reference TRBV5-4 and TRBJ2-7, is ETGVTQSPTHLIKTRGQQVTLRCSSQSGHNTVSWYQQALGQGPQFIFQYYREEENGRGNFPPRFSGLQFPNYSSELNVNALELDDSALYLCASTPSGTSSYEQYFGPGTRLTVT.

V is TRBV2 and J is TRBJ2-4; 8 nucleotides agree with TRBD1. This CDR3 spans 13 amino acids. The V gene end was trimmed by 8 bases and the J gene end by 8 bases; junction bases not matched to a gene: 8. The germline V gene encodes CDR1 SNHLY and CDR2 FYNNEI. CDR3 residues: CASGATGVDIQYF. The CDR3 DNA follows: TGTGCCAGCGGGGCGACAGGGGTGGACATTCAGTACTTC.

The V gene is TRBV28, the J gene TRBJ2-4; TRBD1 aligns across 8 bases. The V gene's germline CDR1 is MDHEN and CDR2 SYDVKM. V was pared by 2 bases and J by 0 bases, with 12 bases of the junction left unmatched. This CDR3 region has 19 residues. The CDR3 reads CASSLPNLGQVGAKNIQYF. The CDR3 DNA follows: TGTGCCAGCAGTTTACCCAACCTGGGACAGGTTGGAGCCAAAAACATTCAGTACTTC.

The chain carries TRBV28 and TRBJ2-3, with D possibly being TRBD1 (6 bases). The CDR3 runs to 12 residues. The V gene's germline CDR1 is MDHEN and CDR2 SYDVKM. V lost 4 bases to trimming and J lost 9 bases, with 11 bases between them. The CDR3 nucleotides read TGTGCCAGCAGTTCCGGACAGCGAACGCAGTATTTT. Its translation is CASSSGQRTQYF.

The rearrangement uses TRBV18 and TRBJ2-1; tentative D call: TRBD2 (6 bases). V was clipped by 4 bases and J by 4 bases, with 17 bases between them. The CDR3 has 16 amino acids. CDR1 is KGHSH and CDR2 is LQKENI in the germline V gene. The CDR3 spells CASSLFGSGTYNEQFF. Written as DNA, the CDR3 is TGTGCCAGCTCACTTTTCGGTAGCGGAACTTACAATGAGCAGTTCTTC.